The clone carrying this T cell receptor beta chain was seen a handful of times. Its cognate antigen is unknown. This specimen comes from a study of T cells after yellow fever vaccination. Findings and caveats of the study: Bulk-population clonotypes that are abundant could appear as contaminants in FACS-sorted repertoires. The study found a weaker secondary response that peaked faster, day 5 versus 15.

Via MiXCR, TCRdb re-called the 5' RACE reads, giving one row per CDR3 protein. This sample carries under 400,000 distinct CDR3 sequences, 11% of them seen once, and the ten largest clones take around 19%. The material sequenced was PBMCs, taken on the day of the first yellow fever vaccination. The source is a man between 18 and 29 years old who received the YFV17D yellow fever vaccine.

The CDR3 spells CASSLDLYRGRPYEQYF. The CDR3 nucleotides are TGTGCCAGCAGCTTGGACCTATACAGGGGTCGACCCTACGAGCAGTACTTC. The V gene is TRBV5-6, the J gene TRBJ2-7; TRBD1 agrees at 7 bases. From germline, CDR1 is SGHDT and CDR2 YYEEEE. The CDR3 extends over 17 amino acids. Losses at the gene ends were 0 bases for V and 2 bases for J; bases not matched to a gene: 11.